This T cell receptor beta chain derives from a study of technical replicates of blood from a few donors. This clone came up a few times. Assay used: immunoSEQ multiplex PCR; TCRdb lists only in-frame clones, some missing. The sample includes more than 55,000 clones, about 91% of them seen just once. Germline V gives CDR1 SGHRS, CDR2 YFSETQ. V was trimmed by 6 bases and J by 0 bases, leaving 15 bases between them. The CDR3 contains 15 residues. The receptor's source is a human donor in good health. Material: T cells isolated from PBMCs. The gene calls are TRBV5-1 and TRBJ1-1; D is perhaps TRBD1 (6 bases). The CDR3 bases are TGCGCCAGCAAGGGGACATGGGACATGAACACTGAAGCTTTCTTT. This gives the protein CASKGTWDMNTEAFF.